One and the same sample provided the 10 T cell receptor beta chains below, sequenced in a study of CD8+ T cells in alopecia areata. As for treatment: oral pan-JAK inhibitor, 5-10 mg twice daily. RNA was extracted and reverse transcribed into cDNA as the sequencing template. The repertoire was sequenced with immunoSEQ multiplex PCR; TCRdb's copy has only in-frame clones and lacks some. The sample yields under 150,000 clones, 56% seen once. Source: CD4+ T cells sorted from blood, taken at week 24, from a patient treated with tofacitinib. The receptors here all came from a human donor with alopecia areata.

The chain has TRBV5-1 and TRBJ2-5; 8 bases line up with TRBD1. The length of the CDR3 is 15 residues. The J segment lost 6 bases and the V segment lost 4 bases, leaving 11 bases of the junction unmatched. Germline V gene data show CDR1 as SGHRS and CDR2 as YFSETQ. This chain's CDR3 is CASSPDSTGVKTQYF. The CDR3 region has the DNA TGCGCCAGCAGCCCGGATTCGACAGGGGTGAAGACCCAGTACTTC. The variable domain in full, with the rest retrieved from reference TRBV5-1 and TRBJ2-5, is KAGVTQTPRYLIKTRGQQVTLSCSPISGHRSVSWYQQTPGQGLQFLFEYFSETQRNKGNFPGRFSGRQFSNSRSEMNVSTLELGDSALYLCASSPDSTGVKTQYFGPGTRLLVL.

J is TRBJ1-1 and V is TRBV5-4; D is perhaps TRBD1 (5 bases). The CDR3 length is 14 residues. Trimming took 0 bases from V and 1 from J, leaving 7 bases between them. Germline V gene sequence: CDR1 SGHNT, CDR2 YYREEE (reference sequence). CDR3 nucleotide sequence: TGTGCCAGCAGCTTGGGACAGCAGAACACTGAAGCTTTCTTT. It codes for CASSLGQQNTEAFF.

The gene calls are TRBV9 and TRBJ1-2; 7 nucleotides line up with TRBD1. CDR1 is SGDLS and CDR2 is YYNGEE in the germline V gene. V shed 1 base and J 7 bases; nucleotides not matched to a gene: 4. This CDR3 contains 13 residues. This chain's CDR3 is CASSVPDRSGYTF. As DNA, the CDR3 is TGTGCCAGCAGCGTACCGGACAGGAGTGGCTACACCTTC.

This chain joins TRBV4-2 and TRBJ1-4, with D hard to call. V was cut by 8 bases and J by 7 bases, with 8 bases left in between. The CDR3 runs to 11 residues. CDR1 is LGHNA, CDR2 YNFKEQ, per germline. CDR3 region: CASQEREKLFF. In DNA form, the CDR3 reads TGTGCCAGCCAAGAGCGTGAAAAACTGTTTTTT.

This chain links TRBV29-1 with TRBJ2-3; D possibly corresponds to TRBD2 (6 bases). The V end was cut by 3 bases, the J end by 12 bases, with 13 bases between. CDR3 length: 11 residues. Germline CDR1 is SQVTM and CDR2 is ANQGSEA. CDR3 amino acids: CSVERGGLQYF. In DNA form, the CDR3 reads TGCAGCGTTGAGCGAGGTGGACTACAGTATTTT.

The V call is TRBV4-1, the J call TRBJ2-1; 8 bases agree with TRBD1. Germline assignment: CDR1 MGHRA and CDR2 YSYEKL. This CDR3 is 14 amino acids long. Trimming at V came to 0 bases and at J to 10 bases, leaving 5 bases not matched to a gene. The CDR3 spells CASSQEYRGLEQFF. For the CDR3, the DNA is TGCGCCAGCAGCCAAGAATACAGGGGGTTAGAGCAGTTCTTC.

This rearrangement joins TRBV4-2 to TRBJ2-5; D perhaps matches TRBD1 (6 bases). CDR1 is LGHNA and CDR2 is YNFKEQ in the germline V gene. This CDR3 spans 14 amino acids. V lost 4 bases, J lost 5 bases, and 14 bases lay in between. The CDR3 spells CASSLPGTKETQYF. In nucleotides, the CDR3 is TGTGCCAGCAGCCTGCCCGGGACAAAGGAGACCCAGTACTTC.

This clone has just a few counts. The chain joins TRBV19 to TRBJ1-5; D gene uncertain. Germline lookup yields CDR1 LNHDA and CDR2 SQIVND (reference sequence). This CDR3 is built from 15 residues. With 8 bases removed from V and 6 bases from J, the gap between germline ends came to 20 bases. As DNA, the CDR3 is TGTGCCAGTGCCTCTGGGGTGGCGGCTGGTCAGCCCCAGCATTTT. Protein sequence: CASASGVAAGQPQHF.

The chain uses TRBV19 and TRBJ2-3, with TRBD2 as a possible D gene (5 bases). V was cut by 10 bases and J by 5 bases, with 10 bases left in between. There are 11 residues in the CDR3. Germline assignment: CDR1 LNHDA and CDR2 SQIVND (reference sequence). CDR3 bases: TGTGCCACGGGGTTTGGAGATACGCAGTATTTT. Protein sequence: CATGFGDTQYF.

The V call is TRBV6-5, the J call TRBJ1-1; D is perhaps TRBD1 (6 bases). V lost 0 bases, J lost 1 base, and 9 bases lay in between. Germline lookup yields CDR1 MNHEY and CDR2 SVGAGI. CDR3 length: 15 residues. The CDR3 reads CASSYSPTGNTEAFF. The CDR3, as DNA: TGTGCCAGCAGTTACTCCCCGACAGGGAACACTGAAGCTTTCTTT.